This note documents a single T cell receptor (beta chain) sequence. The data were produced by immunoSEQ multiplex PCR, yet TCRdb's version contains in-frame clones alone and is incomplete. Among 240,000 or so clones listed, about three quarters were seen once. The germline V gene encodes CDR1 MNHEY and CDR2 SVGAGI. Trimming shortened V by 6 bases and J by 0 bases, and 15 bases separated the two germline ends. CDR3 length equals 15 residues. The data were taken from a study of blood T cell repertoires in COVID-19. This clonotype originated in a woman at least 80 years old with acute or convalescent COVID-19. The sequenced material came from peripheral blood. The chain links TRBV6-5 to TRBJ2-7, with D possibly being TRBD2 (6 bases). The CDR3 region has the DNA TGTGCCAGCAGCGGATCTAGCGCTAGCTCCTACGAGCAGTACTTC. This translates into CASSGSSASSYEQYF.